This T cell receptor beta chain was profiled in a study of response to subunit inactivated influenza vaccine. The study's findings and limits: Authors proposed each seasonal influenza vaccination draws in few new T cells.

A single record per CDR3 protein comes from TCRdb applying MiXCR to the RT-PCR reads. The repertoire holds 500,000 to 600,000 distinct CDR3 sequences, with 10% to 15% as singletons. This clonotype has a handful of counts. No antigen is known for it. V dropped 8 bases and J dropped 0 bases, with 11 bases sitting between them. The CDR3 runs to 15 residues. The germline V gene encodes CDR1 LNHNV and CDR2 YYDKDF (reference sequence). This clonotype originated in a man aged 45-65 years who received an inactivated influenza vaccine. Source: PBMCs from blood, taken 40 to 50 days after vaccination. The V call is TRBV15, the J call TRBJ2-6; D gene ambiguous. The chain's CDR3 is CATQPLSSGANVLTF. In DNA, the CDR3 is TGTGCCACCCAACCTCTGAGCTCTGGGGCCAACGTCCTGACTTTC.